This entry describes one TCR beta chain. Resolution of symptoms, clearance, or two negative PCRs was present in recovered Cohort 3 donors. This sample is part of a study of blood T cell repertoires in COVID-19. Study-level information: The United States, Italy and Spain provided the acute and convalescent COVID-19 samples. In each case, the material was cDNA or gDNA derived from T cells, B-cell-depleted T cells, or PBMCs.

The assay was immunoSEQ multiplex PCR, and TCRdb's table has in-frame clones only and misses some. The table has roughly 230,000 clones, about four fifths seen once; the top ten hold roughly 3.5%. The V gene lost 6 bases and the J gene lost 7 bases, with 15 bases spanning the gap. The CDR3 runs 14 residues. Germline lookup yields CDR1 MNHEY and CDR2 SVGAGI. This rearrangement joins TRBV6-5 to TRBJ1-4; the D gene is possibly TRBD1 (6 bases). This TCR came from an older woman who had recovered from COVID-19. The sequencing sample was made of PBMCs or T cells enriched from blood (not recorded which). The CDR3 sequence is CASRGGATGEKLFF. Here the CDR3 DNA reads TGTGCCAGCAGGGGGGGGGCAACCGGTGAAAAACTGTTTTTT.